The source of this T cell receptor (beta chain) is a study of T cell responses to AZD1222 COVID-19 vaccine. Germline CDR1 reads MNHEY; CDR2 reads SVGAGI. CDR3 length equals 15 residues. Libraries were prepared by immunoSEQ multiplex PCR; TCRdb keeps only in-frame clonotypes and omits some of them. The sample holds 140,000 to 150,000 clones, 90% to 95% seen once. In regard to this clone: Germline and junction disagree at one end, which may indicate a read error.

The starting material was peripheral blood, obtained on day 0 of AZD1222 vaccination. The receptor comes from an adult in good health. V usage is TRBV6-5 and J usage is TRBJ1-5; TRBD1 aligns across 8 bases. CDR3 DNA: TGTGCCAGCAGGTACTCAGGGGGCGCAGGACAGCCCCAGCATTTT. This codes for CASRYSGGAGQPQHF.